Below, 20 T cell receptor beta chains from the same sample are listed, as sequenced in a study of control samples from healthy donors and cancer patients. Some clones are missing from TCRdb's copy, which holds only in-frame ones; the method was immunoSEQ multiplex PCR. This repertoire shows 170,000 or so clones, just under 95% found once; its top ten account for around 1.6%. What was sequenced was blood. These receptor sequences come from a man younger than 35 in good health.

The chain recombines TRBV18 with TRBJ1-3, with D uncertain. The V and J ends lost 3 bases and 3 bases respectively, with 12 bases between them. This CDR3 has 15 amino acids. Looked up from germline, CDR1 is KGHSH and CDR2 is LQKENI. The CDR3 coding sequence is TGTGCCAGCTCACCTCAAGGCCCGGGTGGAAACACCATATATTTT. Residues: CASSPQGPGGNTIYF.

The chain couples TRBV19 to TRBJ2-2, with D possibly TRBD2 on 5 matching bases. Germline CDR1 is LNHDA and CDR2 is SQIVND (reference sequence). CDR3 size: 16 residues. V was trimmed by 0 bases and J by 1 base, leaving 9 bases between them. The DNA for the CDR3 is TGTGCCAGTAGTATAGAGACTACCTGGAACACCGGGGAGCTGTTTTTT. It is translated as CASSIETTWNTGELFF.

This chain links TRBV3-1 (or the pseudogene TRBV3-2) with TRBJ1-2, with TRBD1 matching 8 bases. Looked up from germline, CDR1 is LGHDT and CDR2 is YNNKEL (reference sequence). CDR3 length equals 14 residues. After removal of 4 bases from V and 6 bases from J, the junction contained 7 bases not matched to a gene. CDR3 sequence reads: CASSPLTGEHGYTF. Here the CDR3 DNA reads TGTGCCAGCAGCCCCCTGACAGGGGAACATGGCTACACCTTC.

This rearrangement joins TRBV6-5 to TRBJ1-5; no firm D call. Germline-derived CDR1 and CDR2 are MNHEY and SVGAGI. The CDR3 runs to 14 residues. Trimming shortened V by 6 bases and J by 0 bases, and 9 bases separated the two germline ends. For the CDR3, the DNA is TGTGCCAGCAGGCCGAACTATAGCAATCAGCCCCAGCATTTT. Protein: CASRPNYSNQPQHF.

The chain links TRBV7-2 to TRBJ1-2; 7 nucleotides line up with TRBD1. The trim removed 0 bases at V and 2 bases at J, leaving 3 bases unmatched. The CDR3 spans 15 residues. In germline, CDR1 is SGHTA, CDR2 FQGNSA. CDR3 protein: CASSLAPTGNYGYTF. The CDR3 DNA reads TGTGCCAGCAGCTTAGCGCCGACAGGGAACTATGGCTACACCTTC.

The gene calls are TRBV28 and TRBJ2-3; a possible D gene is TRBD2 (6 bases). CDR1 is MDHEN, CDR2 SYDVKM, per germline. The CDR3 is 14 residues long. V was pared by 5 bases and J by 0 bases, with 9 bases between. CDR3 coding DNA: TGTGCCAGCAGTCTTGGGACTAGCACAGATACGCAGTATTTT. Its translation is CASSLGTSTDTQYF.

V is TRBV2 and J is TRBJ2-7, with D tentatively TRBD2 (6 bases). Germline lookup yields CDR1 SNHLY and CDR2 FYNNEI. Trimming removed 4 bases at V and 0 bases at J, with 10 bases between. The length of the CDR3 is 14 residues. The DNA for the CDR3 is TGTGCCAGCAGTGTTGGGAGGAACTCCTACGAGCAGTACTTC. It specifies CASSVGRNSYEQYF.

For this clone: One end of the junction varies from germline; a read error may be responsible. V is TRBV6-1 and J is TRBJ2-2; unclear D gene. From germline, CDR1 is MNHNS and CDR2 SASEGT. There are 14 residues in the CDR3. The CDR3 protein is CASIESTNAGELFF. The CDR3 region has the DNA TGTGCCAGCATTGAATCAACGAACGCCGGGGAGCTGTTTTTT.

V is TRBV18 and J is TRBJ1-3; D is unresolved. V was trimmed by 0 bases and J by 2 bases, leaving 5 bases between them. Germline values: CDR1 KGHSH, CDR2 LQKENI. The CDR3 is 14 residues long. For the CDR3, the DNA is TGTGCCAGCTCACCACCAAATACTGGAAACACCATATATTTT. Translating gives CASSPPNTGNTIYF.

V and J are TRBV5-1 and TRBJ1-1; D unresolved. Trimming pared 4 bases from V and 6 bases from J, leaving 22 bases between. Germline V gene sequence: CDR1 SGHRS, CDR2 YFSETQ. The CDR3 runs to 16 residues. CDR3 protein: CASSLHTGRWKAEAFF. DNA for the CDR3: TGCGCCAGCAGCCTGCATACCGGCCGGTGGAAGGCTGAAGCTTTCTTT.

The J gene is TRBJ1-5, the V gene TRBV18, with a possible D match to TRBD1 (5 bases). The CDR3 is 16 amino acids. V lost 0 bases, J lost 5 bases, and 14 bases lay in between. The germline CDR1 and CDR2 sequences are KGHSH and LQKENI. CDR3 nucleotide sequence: TGTGCCAGCTCACCACCGTCGGGGGGAGGCCATCAGCCCCAGCATTTT. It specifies CASSPPSGGGHQPQHF.

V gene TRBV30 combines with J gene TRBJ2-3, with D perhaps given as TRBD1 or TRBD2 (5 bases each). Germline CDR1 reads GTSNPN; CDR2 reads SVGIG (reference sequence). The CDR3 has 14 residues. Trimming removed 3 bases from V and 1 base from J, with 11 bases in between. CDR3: CAWRTGLGTDTQYF. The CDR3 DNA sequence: TGTGCCTGGAGGACGGGGCTAGGCACAGATACGCAGTATTTT.

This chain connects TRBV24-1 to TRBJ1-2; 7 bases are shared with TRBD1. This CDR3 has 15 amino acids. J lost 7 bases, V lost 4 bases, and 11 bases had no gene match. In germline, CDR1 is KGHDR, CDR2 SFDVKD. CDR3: CATSDPTGSKAGYTF. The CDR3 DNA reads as TGTGCCACCAGTGACCCGACAGGGAGTAAGGCTGGCTACACCTTC.

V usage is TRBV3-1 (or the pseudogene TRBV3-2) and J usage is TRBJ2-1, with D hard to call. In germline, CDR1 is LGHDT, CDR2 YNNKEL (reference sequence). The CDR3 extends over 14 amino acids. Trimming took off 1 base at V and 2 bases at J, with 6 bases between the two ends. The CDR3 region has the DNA TGTGCCAGCAGCCAAGGGCCCACCTACAATGAGCAGTTCTTC. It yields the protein CASSQGPTYNEQFF.

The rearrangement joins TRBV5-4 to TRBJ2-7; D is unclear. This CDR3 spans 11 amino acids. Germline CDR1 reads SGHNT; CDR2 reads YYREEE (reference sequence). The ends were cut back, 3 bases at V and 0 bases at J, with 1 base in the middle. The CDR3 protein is CASSSSYEQYF. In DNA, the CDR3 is TGTGCCAGCAGCTCCTCCTACGAGCAGTACTTC.

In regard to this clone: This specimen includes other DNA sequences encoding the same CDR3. CDR3 region: CATSYTDTQYF. CDR3 sequence (DNA): TGTGCCACCAGTTATACGGATACGCAGTATTTT. V usage is TRBV24-1 and J usage is TRBJ2-3; D gene ambiguous. Between the trimmed V and J ends, which lost 6 bases and 6 bases, there was a span of 6 bases. CDR1 is KGHDR and CDR2 is SFDVKD in the germline V gene. The CDR3 is 11 residues long.

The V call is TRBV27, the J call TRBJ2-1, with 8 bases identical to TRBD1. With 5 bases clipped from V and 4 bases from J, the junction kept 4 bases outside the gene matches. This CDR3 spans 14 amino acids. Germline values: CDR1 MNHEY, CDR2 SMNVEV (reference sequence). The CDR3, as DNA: TGTGCCAGCAGTACGGACAGGGCATACAATGAGCAGTTCTTC. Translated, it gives CASSTDRAYNEQFF.

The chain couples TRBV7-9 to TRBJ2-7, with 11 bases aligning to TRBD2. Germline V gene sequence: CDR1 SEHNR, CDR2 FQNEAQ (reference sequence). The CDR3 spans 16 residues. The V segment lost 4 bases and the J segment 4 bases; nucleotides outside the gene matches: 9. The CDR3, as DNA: TGTGCCAGCAGCTCTCAAACTAGCGGGGGAAATTACGAGCAGTACTTC. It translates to CASSSQTSGGNYEQYF. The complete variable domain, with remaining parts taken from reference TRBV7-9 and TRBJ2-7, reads DTGVSQNPRHKITKRGQNVTFRCDPISEHNRLYWYRQTLGQGPEFLTYFQNEAQLEKSRLLSDRFSAERPKGSFSTLEIQRTEQGDSAMYLCASSSQTSGGNYEQYFGPGTRLTVT.

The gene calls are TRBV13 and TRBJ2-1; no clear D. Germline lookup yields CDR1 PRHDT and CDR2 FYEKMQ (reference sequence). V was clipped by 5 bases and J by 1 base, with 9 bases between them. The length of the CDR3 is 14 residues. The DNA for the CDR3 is TGTGCCAGCAGCCTAACGACGTCCTACAATGAGCAGTTCTTC. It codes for CASSLTTSYNEQFF.

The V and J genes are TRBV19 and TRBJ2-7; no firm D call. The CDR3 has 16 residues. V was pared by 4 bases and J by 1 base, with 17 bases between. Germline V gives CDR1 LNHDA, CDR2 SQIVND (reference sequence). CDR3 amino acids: CASSNQLTVRSYEQYF. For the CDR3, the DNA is TGTGCCAGTAGTAATCAACTCACGGTCAGATCCTACGAGCAGTACTTC. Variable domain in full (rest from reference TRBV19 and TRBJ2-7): DGGITQSPKYLFRKEGQNVTLSCEQNLNHDAMYWYRQDPGQGLRLIYYSQIVNDFQKGDIAEGYSVSREKKESFPLTVTSAQKNPTAFYLCASSNQLTVRSYEQYFGPGTRLTVT.